Listed below are T cell receptor beta chains from one sample, sequenced in a study of CD8 T cells in ankylosing spondylitis. One entry per CDR3 protein results from TCRdb running MiXCR on the 5' RACE reads. The sample consists of 350,000 to 400,000 distinct CDR3 sequences, 20% of them appearing once. The sequenced sample consisted of blood, either unsorted or a sorted T cell fraction (not recorded which). Source of these receptors: a male donor with ankylosing spondylitis or in good health (not recorded which). Both conserved end residues are part of each CDR3. The D gene is left open where the match is weak. Clone size, where shown, is once, few, many, or a class for clones that have expanded.

d_gene: NA
abundance: NA
v_gene: TRBV2
j_gene: TRBJ2-7
CDR3nt: TGTGCCAGCAGTGAAGGGGGGTTCTACGAGCAGTACTTC
CDR3aa: CASSEGGFYEQYF

d_gene: NA
abundance: NA
v_gene: TRBV12-3/TRBV12-4
j_gene: TRBJ2-7
CDR3nt: TGTGCCAGCAGCGCCCCCCCGGCACCCAGCTCCTACGAGCAGTACTTC
CDR3aa: CASSAPPAPSSYEQYF

d_gene: NA
abundance: few
v_gene: TRBV6-5
j_gene: TRBJ2-7
CDR3nt: TGTGCCAGCAGTCACAGGGGGGGGGCCTACGAGCAGTACTTC
CDR3aa: CASSHRGGAYEQYF

d_gene: NA
abundance: few
v_gene: TRBV5-5
j_gene: TRBJ2-5
CDR3nt: TGTGCCAGCAGCTTGGATCGACCCGGGAGCGGAGAGACCCAGTACTTC
CDR3aa: CASSLDRPGSGETQYF

d_gene: NA
abundance: NA
v_gene: TRBV11-2
j_gene: TRBJ2-3
CDR3nt: TGTGCCAGCAGCTCCGACGGGCTCACAGATACGCAGTATTTT
CDR3aa: CASSSDGLTDTQYF

d_gene: NA
abundance: once
v_gene: TRBV4-1
j_gene: TRBJ2-7
CDR3nt: TGCGCCAGCAGCACAGGGCCATACGATGTGCAGTACTTC
CDR3aa: CASSTGPYDVQYF

d_gene: TRBD1
abundance: NA
v_gene: TRBV19
j_gene: TRBJ2-5
CDR3nt: TGTGCCAGTAGTATCCGGACAGGGGGGGAGACCCAGTACTTC
CDR3aa: CASSIRTGGETQYF

d_gene: NA
abundance: NA
v_gene: TRBV29-1
j_gene: TRBJ2-5
CDR3nt: TGCAGCGTTGAAGCTGTGTCGGTTGACCAGTACTTC
CDR3aa: CSVEAVSVDQYF

d_gene: NA
abundance: few
v_gene: TRBV29-1
j_gene: TRBJ2-2
CDR3nt: TGCAGCGTTGGGACTGGCTCCGGGGAGCTGTTTTTT
CDR3aa: CSVGTGSGELFF

d_gene: TRBD1
abundance: NA
v_gene: TRBV5-1
j_gene: TRBJ2-7
CDR3nt: TGCGCCAGCAGCTCGACAGGGTACTCCTACGAGCAGTACTTC
CDR3aa: CASSSTGYSYEQYF

d_gene: TRBD1
abundance: NA
v_gene: TRBV9
j_gene: TRBJ1-2
CDR3nt: TGTGCCAGCAGCGTAGCAAAGGGGGCGAACTATGGCTACACCTTC
CDR3aa: CASSVAKGANYGYTF

d_gene: TRBD1
abundance: few
v_gene: TRBV5-5
j_gene: TRBJ2-7
CDR3nt: TGTGCCAGCCACGGTTGGGGACAGGGCTTTGAGCAGTACTTC
CDR3aa: CASHGWGQGFEQYF

d_gene: NA
abundance: NA
v_gene: TRBV29-1
j_gene: TRBJ1-1
CDR3nt: TGCAGCGTTGATGGGCAGGGAGGGTTTGGAACTGAAGCTTTCTTT
CDR3aa: CSVDGQGGFGTEAFF

d_gene: NA
abundance: NA
v_gene: TRBV4-1
j_gene: TRBJ1-1
CDR3nt: TGCGCCAGCAGCCAAGGGTGGAACACTGAAGCTTTCTTT
CDR3aa: CASSQGWNTEAFF

d_gene: NA
abundance: few
v_gene: TRBV27
j_gene: TRBJ2-3
CDR3nt: TGTGCCAGCAGCAACGACAGATATACGCAGTATTTT
CDR3aa: CASSNDRYTQYF

d_gene: TRBD1
abundance: NA
v_gene: TRBV6-4
j_gene: TRBJ2-3
CDR3nt: TGTGCCAGCAGTAAGACAGGGGGCGGAACAGATACGCAGTATTTT
CDR3aa: CASSKTGGGTDTQYF

d_gene: NA
abundance: many
v_gene: TRBV29-1
j_gene: TRBJ1-4
CDR3nt: TGCAGCGCCGGCAAGTCTAATGAAAAACTGTTTTTT
CDR3aa: CSAGKSNEKLFF

d_gene: NA
abundance: NA
v_gene: TRBV29-1
j_gene: TRBJ2-3
CDR3nt: TGCAGCGCCGGGATGTGGTGGGGCGAGTCCACAGATACGCAGTATTTT
CDR3aa: CSAGMWWGESTDTQYF

d_gene: NA
abundance: NA
v_gene: TRBV11-2
j_gene: TRBJ2-3
CDR3nt: TGTGCCACTGAAACGACGGGGCAAACCGATACGCAGTATTTT
CDR3aa: CATETTGQTDTQYF

d_gene: NA
abundance: NA
v_gene: TRBV12-3/TRBV12-4
j_gene: TRBJ2-2
CDR3nt: TGTGCCTCGGGCACCCACGGGGAGCTGTTTTTT
CDR3aa: CASGTHGELFF

d_gene: NA
abundance: NA
v_gene: TRBV6-5
j_gene: TRBJ1-2
CDR3nt: TGTGCCAGCAGTTATCAGGGCCTCTATGGCTACACCTTC
CDR3aa: CASSYQGLYGYTF

d_gene: NA
abundance: few
v_gene: TRBV10-3
j_gene: TRBJ2-1
CDR3nt: TGTGCCATCAGTGATGTGGCAAATGAGCAGTTCTTC
CDR3aa: CAISDVANEQFF

d_gene: NA
abundance: NA
v_gene: TRBV2
j_gene: TRBJ2-1
CDR3nt: TGTGCCAGCACTTTGGGAGGTCGACAGAACTCCTACAATGAGCAGTTCTTC
CDR3aa: CASTLGGRQNSYNEQFF

d_gene: NA
abundance: once
v_gene: TRBV7-8
j_gene: TRBJ2-1
CDR3nt: TGTGCCAGCAGCTTAAGCGCCGATGAGCAGTTCTTC
CDR3aa: CASSLSADEQFF

d_gene: NA
abundance: few
v_gene: TRBV6-2/TRBV6-3
j_gene: TRBJ2-1
CDR3nt: TGTGCCAGCAGTTCCCCCCTAGGGGGAACTTACAATGAGCAGTTCTTC
CDR3aa: CASSSPLGGTYNEQFF